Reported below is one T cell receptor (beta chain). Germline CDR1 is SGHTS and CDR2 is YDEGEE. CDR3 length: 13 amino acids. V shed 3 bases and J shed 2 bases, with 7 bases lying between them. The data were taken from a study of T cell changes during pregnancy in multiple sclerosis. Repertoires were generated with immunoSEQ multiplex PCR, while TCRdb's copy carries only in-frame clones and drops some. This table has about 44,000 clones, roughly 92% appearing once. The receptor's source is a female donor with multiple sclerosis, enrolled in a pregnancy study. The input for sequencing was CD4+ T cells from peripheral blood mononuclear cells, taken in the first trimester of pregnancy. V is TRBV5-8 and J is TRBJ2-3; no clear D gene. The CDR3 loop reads CASSSTVTDTQYF. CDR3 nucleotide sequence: TGTGCCAGCAGCTCAACAGTCACAGATACGCAGTATTTT.